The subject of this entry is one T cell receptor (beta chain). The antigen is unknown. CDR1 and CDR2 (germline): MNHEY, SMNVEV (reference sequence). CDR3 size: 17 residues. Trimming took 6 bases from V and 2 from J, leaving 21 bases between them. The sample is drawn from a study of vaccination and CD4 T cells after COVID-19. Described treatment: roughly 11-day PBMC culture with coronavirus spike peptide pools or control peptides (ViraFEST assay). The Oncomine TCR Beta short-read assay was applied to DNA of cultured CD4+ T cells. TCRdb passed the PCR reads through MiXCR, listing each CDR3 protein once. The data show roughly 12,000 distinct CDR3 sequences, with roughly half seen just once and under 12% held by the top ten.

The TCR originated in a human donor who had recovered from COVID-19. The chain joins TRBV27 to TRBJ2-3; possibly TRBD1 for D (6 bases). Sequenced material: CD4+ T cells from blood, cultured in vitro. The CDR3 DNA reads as TGTGCCAGCAGACCAACCAAAAACAACAGGGACACAGATACGCAGTATTTT. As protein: CASRPTKNNRDTDTQYF.